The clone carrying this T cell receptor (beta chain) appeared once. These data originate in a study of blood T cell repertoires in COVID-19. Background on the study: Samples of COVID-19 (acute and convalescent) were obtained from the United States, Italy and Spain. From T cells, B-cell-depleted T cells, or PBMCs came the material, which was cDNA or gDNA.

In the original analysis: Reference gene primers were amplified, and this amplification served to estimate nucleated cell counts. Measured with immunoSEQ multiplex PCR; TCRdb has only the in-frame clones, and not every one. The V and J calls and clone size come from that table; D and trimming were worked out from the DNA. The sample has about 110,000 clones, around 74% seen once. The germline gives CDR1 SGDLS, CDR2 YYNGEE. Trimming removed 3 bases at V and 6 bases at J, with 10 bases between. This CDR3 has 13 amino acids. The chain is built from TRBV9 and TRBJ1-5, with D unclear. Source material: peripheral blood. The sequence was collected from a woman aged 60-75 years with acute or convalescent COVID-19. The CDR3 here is CASSANTGQPQHF. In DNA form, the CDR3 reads TGTGCCAGCAGCGCTAACACGGGTCAGCCCCAGCATTTT.